The 15 T cell receptor beta chains below come from one sample, sequenced in a study of regulatory T cells in long-lasting Graves disease. Library construction for TCR beta used iRepertoire HTBI primers and Arm-PCR of CDR3 regions. Each CDR3 protein gets one entry after TCRdb re-called the multiplex PCR reads with MiXCR. The sample shows 250,000 to 400,000 distinct CDR3 sequences, over 15% of them seen only once. Indicated time point: newly diagnosed GD, antithyroid drugs for less than 3 months. PBMC-derived RNA was used for the TCR library. The sequencing here drew on peripheral blood mononuclear cells (PBMCs), taken at new diagnosis, from a patient treated with antithyroid drugs. The receptors here all came from a female donor with Graves disease.

The chain has TRBV6-1 and TRBJ1-2; 11 bases line up with TRBD1. V lost 3 bases, J lost 0 bases, and 3 bases stayed unmatched. This CDR3 comprises 16 residues. Per the germline V gene, CDR1 is MNHNS and CDR2 is SASEGT. CDR3: CASSEDRGLPNYGYTF. CDR3 bases: TGTGCCAGCAGTGAGGACAGGGGGCTCCCTAACTATGGCTACACCTTC.

This clonotype was seen at least ten times. The genes are TRBV20-1 and TRBJ1-5; D remains unclear. Per the germline V gene, CDR1 is DFQATT and CDR2 is SNEGSKA (reference sequence). V lost 3 bases to trimming and J lost 11 bases, with 20 bases between them. The CDR3 has 14 residues. The CDR3 DNA reads TGCAGTGCTAGGCCTAGGGCCCTTCTGGAGGCCCAGCATTTT. Translation: CSARPRALLEAQHF.

This clonotype was seen repeatedly, ten times or more. This chain uses TRBV6-2 or TRBV6-3 with TRBJ1-5; no definite D call. Germline loops: CDR1 MNHEY, CDR2 SVGEGT. The CDR3 has 15 residues. The ends were cut back, 6 bases at V and 5 bases at J, with 17 bases in the middle. The CDR3: CASSVVVTSYQPQHF. In DNA, the CDR3 is TGTGCCAGCAGCGTAGTGGTGACTTCTTATCAGCCCCAGCATTTT.

The rearrangement joins TRBV28 to TRBJ1-1; 8 nucleotides line up with TRBD1. V lost 6 bases, J lost 5 bases, and 8 bases stayed unmatched. This CDR3 has 14 residues. CDR1 is MDHEN and CDR2 is SYDVKM in the germline V gene. CDR3 nucleotides: TGTGCCAGCAGCCCACAGGGGGTGGTTACTGAAGCTTTCTTT. Protein sequence: CASSPQGVVTEAFF.

This clonotype has at least ten counts. The chain carries TRBV28 and TRBJ1-1, with D perhaps matching TRBD1 (6 bases). The germline gives CDR1 MDHEN, CDR2 SYDVKM. Trimming left V 7 bases short and J 1 base short, with 16 bases between. The CDR3 is 15 residues long. CDR3 DNA sequence: TGTGCCAGCACCATCAGGGGAGGCGCGAACACTGAAGCTTTCTTT. Its translation: CASTIRGGANTEAFF.

On this clonotype: A much larger clonotype is one base distant, so this may be a read error. Likely a read error: the CDR3 ends without its conserved phenylalanine or tryptophan. The CDR3 coding sequence is TGTGCCAGCAGCTTAGATCGGGGTCTAGGCACTGAAGCTTTCCTT. It yields the protein CASSLDRGLGTEAFL. V and J are TRBV7-8 and TRBJ1-1; no definite D call. CDR3 length equals 15 residues. From germline, CDR1 is SGHVS and CDR2 FQNEAQ. Trimming took off 1 base at V and 4 bases at J, with 13 bases between the two ends.

Regarding this clonotype: This may be a read error, as it is one base from a much larger clone. The chain joins TRBV6-1 to TRBJ2-1, with TRBD2 matching over 14 bases. This CDR3 has 15 amino acids. J gave up 3 bases and V 6 bases, and 1 base lay outside the gene matches. Germline V gene sequence: CDR1 MNHNS, CDR2 SASEGT. CDR3 protein: CASRGLAGVYNEQFF. CDR3 sequence (DNA): TGTGCCAGCAGGGGACTAGCGGGAGTCTACAATGAGCAGTTCTTC.

This clonotype was counted many times. The V gene is TRBV28, the J gene TRBJ2-3, with a tentative D call TRBD2 (6 bases). With 3 bases removed from V and 2 bases from J, the gap between germline ends came to 15 bases. This CDR3 region has 16 residues. The V gene's germline CDR1 is MDHEN and CDR2 SYDVKM. The CDR3 here is CASSFLRRENTDTQYF. The CDR3 nucleotides read TGTGCCAGCAGTTTTTTAAGACGGGAGAACACAGATACGCAGTATTTT.

Comment on this clonotype: It may be a read error: a sequence one base away is much more abundant. This chain uses TRBV6-2 or TRBV6-3 with TRBJ2-1; tentative D call: TRBD2 (6 bases). Germline CDR1 MNHEY, CDR2 SVGEGT. This CDR3 contains 22 residues. V was cut by 2 bases and J by 2 bases, with 31 bases left in between. The CDR3 bases are TGTGCCAGCAGTTACCCAGTTGTCCGGGACTCTCCTACTGCTAGCCCCTACAATGAGCAGTTCTTC. Protein sequence: CASSYPVVRDSPTASPYNEQFF.

Many counts were recorded for this clonotype. This chain joins TRBV24-1 and TRBJ2-2, with 10 bases matching TRBD1. Germline loops: CDR1 KGHDR, CDR2 SFDVKD. Trimming at V came to 1 base and at J to 0 bases, leaving 7 bases not matched to a gene. The CDR3 is made up of 19 amino acids. The CDR3 loop is CATSDFTPGQGPNTGELFF. CDR3 sequence (DNA): TGTGCCACCAGTGATTTCACCCCGGGACAGGGGCCGAACACCGGGGAGCTGTTTTTT.

The rearrangement uses TRBV5-4 and TRBJ1-3; the D gene is possibly TRBD1 (5 bases). V dropped 5 bases and J dropped 2 bases, with 14 bases sitting between them. Germline CDR1 reads SGHNT; CDR2 reads YYREEE (reference sequence). The CDR3 has 15 amino acids. CDR3: CASRIGGETGNTIYF. CDR3 in DNA: TGTGCCAGCAGGATCGGGGGGGAAACTGGAAACACCATATATTTT.

In its sample, this clonotype was seen many times. This chain joins TRBV11-3 and TRBJ2-3, with D tentatively TRBD2 (5 bases). The CDR3 loop spans 15 amino acids. V was pared by 0 bases and J by 2 bases, with 9 bases between. The germline V gene encodes CDR1 SGHNT and CDR2 YENEEA. The CDR3 reads CASSLDPAATDTQYF. CDR3 coding DNA: TGTGCCAGCAGCTTAGACCCAGCGGCCACAGATACGCAGTATTTT.

This clonotype was seen ten or more times. V gene TRBV30 combines with J gene TRBJ2-1, with unresolved D. Deletions cut 0 bases from V and 9 bases from J, with 12 bases between. Germline loops: CDR1 GTSNPN, CDR2 SVGIG (reference sequence). The CDR3 sequence is 13 residues long. DNA for the CDR3: TGTGCCTGGAGTGTCTCTCGCTGGGGTGAGCAGTTCTTC. This encodes CAWSVSRWGEQFF.

The chain joins TRBV7-2 to TRBJ2-3; 13 bases align to TRBD2. The germline V gene encodes CDR1 SGHTA and CDR2 FQGNSA. The CDR3 length is 17 residues. Trimming at V came to 6 bases and at J to 1 base, leaving 7 bases not matched to a gene. CDR3 sequence (DNA): TGTGCCAGCAGATCGACTAGCGGGAGGAGTGGCACAGATACGCAGTATTTT. Translating gives CASRSTSGRSGTDTQYF. Complete variable domain (other parts from reference TRBV7-2 and TRBJ2-3): GAGVSQSPSNKVTEKGKDVELRCDPISGHTALYWYRQSLGQGLEFLIYFQGNSAPDKSGLPSDRFSAERTGGSVSTLTIQRTQQEDSAVYLCASRSTSGRSGTDTQYFGPGTRLTVL.

The chain employs TRBV7-9 and TRBJ1-2; TRBD1 aligns across 10 bases. V shed 0 bases and J 1 base; nucleotides not matched to a gene: 2. Per germline, CDR1 SEHNR and CDR2 FQNEAQ (reference sequence). The CDR3 sequence is 16 residues long. CDR3 sequence (DNA): TGTGCCAGCAGCTTAGCCCGGGACAGGGGTAACTATGGCTACACCTTC. Amino acid sequence: CASSLARDRGNYGYTF.